The clone carrying this T cell receptor (beta chain) showed up many times. As for time point: longitudinal time-point 3. This record belongs to a study of neurological immune-mediated disorders. MiXCR, applied by TCRdb to the 5' RACE reads, yields one record per CDR3 protein. Among roughly 100,000 distinct CDR3 sequences listed, under 14% were seen once. V lost 7 bases to trimming and J lost 5 bases; unmatched junction nucleotides: 7. The germline V gene has CDR1 SQVTM and CDR2 ANQGSEA. This CDR3 spans 12 amino acids. V is TRBV29-1 and J is TRBJ1-1; 7 bases fit TRBD1. Sequenced input: PBMCs. The sequence was collected from a female donor with HTLV-1-associated myelopathy (HAM/TSP). The CDR3: CSGQDRTTEAFF. In DNA, the CDR3 is TGCAGCGGGCAGGACAGGACGACTGAAGCTTTCTTT.